The rows below give T cell receptor beta chains drawn from one sample of a study of T cells in pancreatic ductal adenocarcinoma. The table came from immunoSEQ multiplex PCR; TCRdb's copy has only in-frame clones and leaves some out. Among some 16,000 clones listed, 90% to 95% were seen once. The specimen was PBMCs. These receptors came from a human donor with pancreatic ductal adenocarcinoma. Both conserved end residues are part of each CDR3. D genes are given only for firm matches. Expanded clones are given a class, and other clones once, few, many or no size at all.

j_gene: TRBJ2-1; v_gene: TRBV25-1; d_gene: TRBD2; abundance: NA; CDR3aa: CASSDPASGVDEQFF; CDR3nt: TGTGCCAGCAGTGACCCGGCTAGCGGGGTCGATGAGCAGTTCTTC
j_gene: TRBJ1-1; v_gene: TRBV6-6; d_gene: NA; abundance: NA; CDR3aa: CASSYPESSEAFF; CDR3nt: TGTGCCAGCAGTTACCCCGAAAGCTCTGAAGCTTTCTTT
j_gene: TRBJ1-5; v_gene: TRBV19; d_gene: NA; abundance: once; CDR3aa: CASSISGVRNQPQHF; CDR3nt: TGTGCCAGTAGTATCAGCGGGGTCCGCAATCAGCCCCAGCATTTT
j_gene: TRBJ2-4; v_gene: TRBV7-9; d_gene: TRBD1; abundance: NA; CDR3aa: CASSFGTGGLLAKNIQYF; CDR3nt: TGTGCCAGCAGCTTCGGGACAGGGGGCCTCCTAGCCAAAAACATTCAGTACTTC
j_gene: TRBJ2-1; v_gene: TRBV5-5; d_gene: TRBD2; abundance: NA; CDR3aa: CASSVTSGAVPNEQFF; CDR3nt: TGTGCCAGCAGCGTGACTAGCGGGGCCGTCCCCAATGAGCAGTTCTTC
j_gene: TRBJ1-1; v_gene: TRBV9; d_gene: TRBD1; abundance: NA; CDR3aa: CASSVRTGGAEAFF; CDR3nt: TGTGCCAGCAGCGTGAGGACAGGGGGCGCTGAAGCTTTCTTT
j_gene: TRBJ1-2; v_gene: TRBV5-6; d_gene: NA; abundance: NA; CDR3aa: CASSLESGVVNYGYTF; CDR3nt: TGTGCCAGCAGCTTGGAGTCGGGGGTTGTTAACTATGGCTACACCTTC
j_gene: TRBJ2-2; v_gene: TRBV11-3; d_gene: NA; abundance: NA; CDR3aa: CASSLDPISANTGELFF; CDR3nt: TGTGCCAGCAGCTTAGATCCTATATCCGCGAACACCGGGGAGCTGTTTTTT
j_gene: TRBJ1-2; v_gene: TRBV19; d_gene: NA; abundance: once; CDR3aa: CASNPGGGVMLSYGYTF; CDR3nt: TGTGCCAGTAACCCTGGGGGGGGCGTAATGCTTAGCTATGGCTACACCTTC
j_gene: TRBJ1-1; v_gene: TRBV19; d_gene: NA; abundance: NA; CDR3aa: CASTSSWTEAFF; CDR3nt: TGTGCCAGTACCTCTTCGTGGACTGAAGCTTTCTTT
j_gene: TRBJ1-1; v_gene: TRBV30; d_gene: NA; abundance: NA; CDR3aa: CAWSERLTVNTEAFF; CDR3nt: TGTGCCTGGAGTGAAAGACTAACTGTGAACACTGAAGCTTTCTTT
j_gene: TRBJ2-7; v_gene: TRBV18; d_gene: TRBD1; abundance: NA; CDR3aa: CASSPGTGGIRPYEQYF; CDR3nt: TGTGCCAGCTCTCCTGGGACAGGGGGAATACGCCCATACGAGCAGTACTTC
j_gene: TRBJ2-7; v_gene: TRBV29-1; d_gene: TRBD1; abundance: NA; CDR3aa: CSVEDLEGQGAYEQYF; CDR3nt: TGCAGCGTTGAAGATCTTGAAGGGCAGGGGGCATACGAGCAGTACTTC
j_gene: TRBJ2-5; v_gene: TRBV7-2; d_gene: TRBD1; abundance: NA; CDR3aa: CASSLALGTGGKETQYF; CDR3nt: TGTGCCAGCAGCTTAGCGCTCGGGACAGGGGGAAAAGAGACCCAGTACTTC
j_gene: TRBJ1-1; v_gene: TRBV5-1; d_gene: NA; abundance: NA; CDR3aa: CASNRDMNTEAFF; CDR3nt: TGCGCCAGCAACAGGGACATGAACACTGAAGCTTTCTTT
j_gene: TRBJ1-3; v_gene: TRBV4-1; d_gene: TRBD1; abundance: NA; CDR3aa: CASSQVVGTASGNTIYF; CDR3nt: TGCGCCAGCAGCCAAGTCGTTGGGACAGCCTCTGGAAACACCATATATTTT
j_gene: TRBJ1-2; v_gene: TRBV7-9; d_gene: NA; abundance: NA; CDR3aa: CASSFTGETNYGYTF; CDR3nt: TGTGCCAGCAGCTTTACCGGGGAAACTAACTATGGCTACACCTTC
j_gene: TRBJ1-6; v_gene: TRBV27; d_gene: TRBD1; abundance: NA; CDR3aa: CASSPRQGRLRGNSPLHF; CDR3nt: TGTGCCAGCAGTCCACGACAGGGCCGGCTCCGGGGTAATTCACCCCTCCACTTT
j_gene: TRBJ2-2; v_gene: TRBV5-1; d_gene: NA; abundance: NA; CDR3aa: CASSLVPEAGAANTGELFF; CDR3nt: TGCGCCAGCAGCTTGGTTCCCGAGGCGGGGGCGGCGAACACCGGGGAGCTGTTTTTT
j_gene: TRBJ2-7; v_gene: TRBV29-1; d_gene: NA; abundance: NA; CDR3aa: CSTRNVGGYEQYF; CDR3nt: TGCAGCACCAGGAATGTAGGGGGATACGAGCAGTACTTC
j_gene: TRBJ1-5; v_gene: TRBV19; d_gene: NA; abundance: NA; CDR3aa: CASSIEGGARQPQHF; CDR3nt: TGTGCCAGTAGTATAGAGGGAGGGGCCCGTCAGCCCCAGCATTTT
j_gene: TRBJ2-1; v_gene: TRBV30; d_gene: TRBD2; abundance: NA; CDR3aa: CAWKRSSGRYNEQFF; CDR3nt: TGTGCCTGGAAACGGTCTAGCGGGAGGTACAATGAGCAGTTCTTC
j_gene: TRBJ1-1; v_gene: TRBV7-2; d_gene: TRBD1; abundance: NA; CDR3aa: CASSLALVRQGTYTEAFF; CDR3nt: TGTGCCAGCAGCTTAGCCCTAGTGAGACAGGGGACCTACACTGAAGCTTTCTTT
j_gene: TRBJ1-5; v_gene: TRBV29-1; d_gene: NA; abundance: NA; CDR3aa: CSVVVGAQGNQPQHF; CDR3nt: TGCAGCGTTGTTGTGGGGGCGCAGGGCAATCAGCCCCAGCATTTT
j_gene: TRBJ2-7; v_gene: TRBV5-6; d_gene: TRBD2; abundance: NA; CDR3aa: CASSFLAGSSYEQYF; CDR3nt: TGTGCCAGCAGCTTCTTAGCGGGTAGCTCCTACGAGCAGTACTTC
j_gene: TRBJ2-1; v_gene: TRBV9; d_gene: NA; abundance: NA; CDR3aa: CASSALERGGHYEQFF; CDR3nt: TGTGCCAGCAGCGCCCTCGAGAGGGGGGGCCATTATGAGCAGTTCTTC
j_gene: TRBJ1-2; v_gene: TRBV14; d_gene: NA; abundance: NA; CDR3aa: CASSQDLGDGYTF; CDR3nt: TGTGCCAGCAGCCAAGATCTAGGTGATGGCTACACCTTC
j_gene: TRBJ1-5; v_gene: TRBV5-1; d_gene: TRBD1; abundance: NA; CDR3aa: CASSLAPATGGNSFGQPQHF; CDR3nt: TGCGCCAGCAGCTTGGCCCCTGCGACAGGGGGTAATTCCTTTGGGCAGCCCCAGCATTTT
j_gene: TRBJ2-3; v_gene: TRBV28; d_gene: TRBD2; abundance: NA; CDR3aa: CASTQGLAGGAFNTDTQYF; CDR3nt: TGTGCCAGCACTCAGGGTCTAGCGGGAGGCGCCTTTAACACAGATACGCAGTATTTT
j_gene: TRBJ2-7; v_gene: TRBV27; d_gene: TRBD1; abundance: NA; CDR3aa: CASSRKQGWGRDEQYF; CDR3nt: TGTGCCAGCAGTCGGAAACAGGGGTGGGGTAGGGACGAGCAGTACTTC
j_gene: TRBJ2-5; v_gene: TRBV5-1; d_gene: TRBD1; abundance: NA; CDR3aa: CASSSGTAYQETQYF; CDR3nt: TGCGCCAGCAGCTCCGGGACAGCCTACCAAGAGACCCAGTACTTC
j_gene: TRBJ1-2; v_gene: TRBV28; d_gene: TRBD1; abundance: NA; CDR3aa: CASSLVGQKNGYTF; CDR3nt: TGTGCCAGCAGTTTAGTGGGACAGAAGAACGGCTACACCTTC
j_gene: TRBJ1-1; v_gene: TRBV7-8; d_gene: TRBD1; abundance: NA; CDR3aa: CASSPQGQGMNTEAFF; CDR3nt: TGTGCCAGCAGCCCCCAGGGACAGGGGATGAACACTGAAGCTTTCTTT
j_gene: TRBJ2-1; v_gene: TRBV4-3; d_gene: NA; abundance: NA; CDR3aa: CASSQDRISYNEQFF; CDR3nt: TGCGCCAGCAGCCAAGATAGGATCTCCTACAATGAGCAGTTCTTC
j_gene: TRBJ2-2; v_gene: TRBV7-2; d_gene: TRBD2; abundance: medium-sized; CDR3aa: CASSLAPIWTSGGLTNTGELFF; CDR3nt: TGTGCCAGCAGCTTAGCCCCGATATGGACTAGCGGGGGTCTTACCAACACCGGGGAGCTGTTTTTT
j_gene: TRBJ1-4; v_gene: TRBV5-1; d_gene: NA; abundance: NA; CDR3aa: CASSLGSATNEKLFF; CDR3nt: TGCGCCAGCAGCTTGGGGTCTGCAACTAATGAAAAACTGTTTTTT
j_gene: TRBJ1-2; v_gene: TRBV28; d_gene: NA; abundance: NA; CDR3aa: CASSWGRESGYTF; CDR3nt: TGTGCCAGCAGTTGGGGGCGCGAGAGTGGCTACACCTTC
j_gene: TRBJ2-1; v_gene: TRBV5-1; d_gene: TRBD2; abundance: NA; CDR3aa: CASSPGTSGISYNEQFF; CDR3nt: TGCGCCAGCAGCCCCGGGACTAGCGGGATCTCCTACAATGAGCAGTTCTTC
j_gene: TRBJ2-1; v_gene: TRBV5-1; d_gene: NA; abundance: NA; CDR3aa: CASSLGGSSYNEQFF; CDR3nt: TGCGCCAGCAGCTTGGGGGGAAGCTCCTACAATGAGCAGTTCTTC
j_gene: TRBJ1-6; v_gene: TRBV18; d_gene: NA; abundance: NA; CDR3aa: CASSETGTYNSPLHF; CDR3nt: TGTGCCAGCTCAGAAACCGGGACTTATAATTCACCCCTCCACTTT
j_gene: TRBJ2-7; v_gene: TRBV7-2; d_gene: TRBD1; abundance: NA; CDR3aa: CASSSGGTGVNEQYF; CDR3nt: TGTGCCAGCAGCTCCGGGGGGACAGGGGTTAACGAGCAGTACTTC
j_gene: TRBJ2-2; v_gene: TRBV5-6; d_gene: NA; abundance: NA; CDR3aa: CASSLVRNTGELFF; CDR3nt: TGTGCCAGCAGCTTGGTCAGAAACACCGGGGAGCTGTTTTTT
j_gene: TRBJ1-6; v_gene: TRBV5-5; d_gene: NA; abundance: NA; CDR3aa: CASSLVDGASNSPLHF; CDR3nt: TGTGCCAGCAGCTTGGTTGATGGGGCCTCTAATTCACCCCTCCACTTT
j_gene: TRBJ2-3; v_gene: TRBV5-6; d_gene: TRBD1; abundance: NA; CDR3aa: CASSSLGRGLTSTDTQYF; CDR3nt: TGTGCCAGCAGCTCCTTGGGCAGGGGGTTGACTAGCACAGATACGCAGTATTTT
j_gene: TRBJ2-3; v_gene: TRBV28; d_gene: TRBD2; abundance: once; CDR3aa: CASSSPSGRGTSTDTQYF; CDR3nt: TGTGCCAGCAGTTCCCCTAGCGGGAGGGGAACTAGCACAGATACGCAGTATTTT